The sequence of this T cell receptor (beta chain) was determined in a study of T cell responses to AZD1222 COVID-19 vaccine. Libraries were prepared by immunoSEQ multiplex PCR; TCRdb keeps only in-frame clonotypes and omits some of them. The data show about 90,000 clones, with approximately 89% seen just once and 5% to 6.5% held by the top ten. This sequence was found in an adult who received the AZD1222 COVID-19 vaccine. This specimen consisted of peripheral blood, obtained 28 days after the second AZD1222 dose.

CDR3 nucleotide sequence: TGTGCCAGCAGCCCGGGGGGGAGCGCAGATACGCAGTATTTT. Translating it yields CASSPGGSADTQYF. The rearrangement uses TRBV7-3 and TRBJ2-3, with TRBD2 matching over 8 bases. V shed 5 bases and J 4 bases; nucleotides not matched to a gene: 5. Germline V gene data show CDR1 as SGHTA and CDR2 as FQGTGA. CDR3 length: 14 amino acids.